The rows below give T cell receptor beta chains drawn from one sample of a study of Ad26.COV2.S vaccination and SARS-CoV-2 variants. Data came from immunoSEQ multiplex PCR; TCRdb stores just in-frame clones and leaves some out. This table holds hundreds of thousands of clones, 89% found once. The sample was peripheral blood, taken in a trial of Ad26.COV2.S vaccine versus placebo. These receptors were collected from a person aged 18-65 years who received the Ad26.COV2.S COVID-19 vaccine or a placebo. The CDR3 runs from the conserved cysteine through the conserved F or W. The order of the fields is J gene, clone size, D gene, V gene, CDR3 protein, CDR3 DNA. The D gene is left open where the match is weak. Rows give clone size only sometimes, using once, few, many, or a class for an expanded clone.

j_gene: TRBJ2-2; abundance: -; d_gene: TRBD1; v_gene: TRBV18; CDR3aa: CASFTDRAYTGELFF; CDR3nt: TGTGCCAGCTTTACGGACAGGGCTTACACCGGGGAGCTGTTTTTT
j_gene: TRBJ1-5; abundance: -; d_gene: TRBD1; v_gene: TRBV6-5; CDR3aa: CASSPDRLGNQPQHF; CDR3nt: TGTGCCAGCAGTCCGGACAGGTTGGGCAATCAGCCCCAGCATTTT
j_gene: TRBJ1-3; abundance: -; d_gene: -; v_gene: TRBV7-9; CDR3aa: CAVVEGSGNTIYF; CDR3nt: TGTGCCGTTGTGGAGGGCTCTGGAAACACCATATATTTT
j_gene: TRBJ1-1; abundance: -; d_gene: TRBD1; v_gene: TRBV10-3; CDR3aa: CAISEKPQGVDTEAFF; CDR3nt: TGTGCCATCAGTGAAAAGCCCCAGGGGGTTGACACTGAAGCTTTCTTT
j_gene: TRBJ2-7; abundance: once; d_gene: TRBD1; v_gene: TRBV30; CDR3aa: CACLGQGAYEQYF; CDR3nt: TGTGCCTGCCTCGGACAGGGAGCCTACGAGCAGTACTTC
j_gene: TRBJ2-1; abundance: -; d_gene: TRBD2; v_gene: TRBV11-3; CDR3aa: CASSYSGNSYNEQFF; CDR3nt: TGTGCCAGCAGCTATAGCGGGAACTCCTACAATGAGCAGTTCTTC
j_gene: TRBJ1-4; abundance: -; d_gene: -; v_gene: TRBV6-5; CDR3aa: CASSYQGGLLEKLFF; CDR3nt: TGTGCCAGCAGTTATCAGGGCGGTTTACTTGAAAAACTGTTTTTT
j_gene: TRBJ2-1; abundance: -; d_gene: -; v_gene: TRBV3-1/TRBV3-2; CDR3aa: CASSQDWGPPYQQFF; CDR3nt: TGTGCCAGCAGCCAAGATTGGGGACCCCCCTATCAGCAGTTCTTC
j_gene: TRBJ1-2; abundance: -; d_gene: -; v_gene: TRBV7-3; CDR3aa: CASSSGQGYGYTF; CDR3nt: TGTGCCAGCAGCTCCGGACAAGGCTATGGCTACACCTTC
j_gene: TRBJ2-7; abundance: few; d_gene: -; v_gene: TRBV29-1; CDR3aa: CSASGTRSSYEQYF; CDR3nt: TGCAGCGCATCCGGGACTCGTAGCTCCTACGAGCAGTACTTC
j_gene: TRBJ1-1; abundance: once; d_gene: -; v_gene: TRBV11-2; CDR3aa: CASSPGNTEAFF; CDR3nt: TGTGCCAGCAGCCCGGGCAACACTGAAGCTTTCTTT
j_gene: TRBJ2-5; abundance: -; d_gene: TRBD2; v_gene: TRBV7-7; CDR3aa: CASSLSRGGSQETQYF; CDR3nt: TGTGCTAGCAGCTTGTCGCGGGGCGGGAGCCAAGAGACCCAGTACTTC
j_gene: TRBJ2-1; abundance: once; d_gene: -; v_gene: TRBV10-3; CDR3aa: CAISGPHALGQFF; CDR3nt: TGTGCCATCAGCGGACCCCACGCACTCGGGCAGTTCTTC
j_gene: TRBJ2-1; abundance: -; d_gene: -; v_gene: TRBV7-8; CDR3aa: CASSRALEKVEQFF; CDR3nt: TGTGCCAGCAGCCGAGCCCTCGAGAAGGTCGAGCAGTTCTTC
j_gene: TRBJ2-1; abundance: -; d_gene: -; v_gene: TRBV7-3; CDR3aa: CASSLDGSYNEQFF; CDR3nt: TGTGCCAGCAGCTTGGATGGTTCCTACAATGAGCAGTTCTTC
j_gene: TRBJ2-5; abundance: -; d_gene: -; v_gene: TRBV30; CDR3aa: CAWTRGYARAQYF; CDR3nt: TGTGCCTGGACAAGGGGCTACGCAAGGGCCCAGTACTTC
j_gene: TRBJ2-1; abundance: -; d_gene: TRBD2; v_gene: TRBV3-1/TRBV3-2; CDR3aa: CASSPGGTSGYNEQFF; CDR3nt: TGTGCCAGCAGCCCCGGAGGGACTAGCGGTTACAATGAGCAGTTCTTC
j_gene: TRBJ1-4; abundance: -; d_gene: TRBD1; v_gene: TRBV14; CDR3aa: CASSPRQGRMEKLFF; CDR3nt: TGTGCCAGCAGCCCTCGACAGGGCCGGATGGAAAAACTGTTTTTT
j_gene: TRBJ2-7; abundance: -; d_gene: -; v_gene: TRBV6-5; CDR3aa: CASSFRPTQGEQYF; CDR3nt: TGTGCCAGCAGTTTCCGACCCACCCAGGGGGAGCAGTACTTC
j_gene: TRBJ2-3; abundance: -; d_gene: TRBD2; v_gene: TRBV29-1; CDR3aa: CSVEGGLAGRIDTQYF; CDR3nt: TGCAGCGTTGAAGGGGGACTAGCGGGAAGAATAGATACGCAGTATTTT
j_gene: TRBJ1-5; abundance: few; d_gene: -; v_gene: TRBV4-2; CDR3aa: CASSQGGPGQPQHF; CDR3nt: TGTGCCAGCAGCCAAGGTGGTCCCGGGCAGCCCCAGCATTTT
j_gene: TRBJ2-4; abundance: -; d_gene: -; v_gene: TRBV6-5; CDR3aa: CASSYRAGQAKNIQYF; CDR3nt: TGTGCCAGCAGTTACAGGGCGGGACAGGCCAAAAACATTCAGTACTTC